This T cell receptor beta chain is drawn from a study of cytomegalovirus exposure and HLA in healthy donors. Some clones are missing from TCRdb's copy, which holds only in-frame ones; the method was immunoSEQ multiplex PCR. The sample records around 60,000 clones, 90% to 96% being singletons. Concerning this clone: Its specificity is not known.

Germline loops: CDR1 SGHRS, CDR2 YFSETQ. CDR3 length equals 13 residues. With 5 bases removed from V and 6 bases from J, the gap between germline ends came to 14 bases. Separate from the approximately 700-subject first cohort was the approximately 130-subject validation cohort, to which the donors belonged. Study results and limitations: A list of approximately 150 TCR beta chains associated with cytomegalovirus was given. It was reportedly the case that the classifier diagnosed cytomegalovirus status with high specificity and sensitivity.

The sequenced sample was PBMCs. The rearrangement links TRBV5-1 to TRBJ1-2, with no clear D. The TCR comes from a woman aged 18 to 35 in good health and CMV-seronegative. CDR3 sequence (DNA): TGCGCCAGCAGACCAGAGGGCCAGAATGGCTACACCTTC. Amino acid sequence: CASRPEGQNGYTF.